Each of the 22 T cell receptor beta chains below was sequenced from the same sample in a study of blood T cell repertoires in COVID-19. Sequencing was performed with immunoSEQ multiplex PCR; in TCRdb, only in-frame clones are kept and a portion is missing. The data contain around 450,000 clones, approximately 90% of them seen just once; the ten biggest clones take up 4.3%. The sequenced sample was peripheral blood. The receptors come from a woman in her thirties with acute or convalescent COVID-19.

The chain has TRBV7-9 and TRBJ2-3, with TRBD1 identical over 11 bases. V shed 4 bases, J shed 5 bases, and the junction held 5 bases outside the gene matches. CDR1 and CDR2 from the germline V gene are SEHNR and FQNEAQ (reference sequence). CDR3 length equals 15 residues. The CDR3: CASSWGQGDGDTQYF. CDR3 DNA: TGTGCCAGCAGCTGGGGACAGGGGGACGGAGATACGCAGTATTTT.

The rearrangement joins TRBV19 to TRBJ1-3, with D possibly matching TRBD1 (5 bases). CDR1 and CDR2 from the germline V gene are LNHDA and SQIVND (reference sequence). Trimming removed 3 bases from V and 0 bases from J, with 15 bases in between. This CDR3 has 17 amino acids. CDR3 loop: CASSITGLRNSGNTIYF. The CDR3 DNA reads as TGTGCCAGTAGTATTACGGGACTGAGAAACTCTGGAAACACCATATATTTT.

The chain couples TRBV7-8 to TRBJ2-2, with TRBD1 matching over 7 bases. Germline V gene data show CDR1 as SGHVS and CDR2 as FQNEAQ. The ends lost 5 bases at V and 7 bases at J; junction bases unmatched: 10. This CDR3 comprises 15 residues. This CDR3 is CASSTITTGHGELFF. CDR3 coding DNA: TGTGCCAGCAGCACCATAACGACAGGGCACGGGGAGCTGTTTTTT.

The chain joins TRBV7-6 to TRBJ1-1; 7 nucleotides match TRBD1. V lost 1 base, J lost 5 bases, and 7 bases stayed unmatched. Germline values: CDR1 SGHVS, CDR2 FNYEAQ. The CDR3 loop spans 15 amino acids. The CDR3 nucleotides read TGTGCCAGCAGCTTAGTTACAGGGGCGAGGACTGAAGCTTTCTTT. As protein: CASSLVTGARTEAFF.

This clone was seen more than once but under ten times. The sample has other DNA sequences that encode this CDR3 too. V usage is TRBV5-1 and J usage is TRBJ1-5, with TRBD1 matching over 8 bases. V was clipped by 0 bases and J by 4 bases; unmatched bases: 0. The CDR3 has 14 residues. The germline gives CDR1 SGHRS, CDR2 YFSETQ. CDR3 coding DNA: TGCGCCAGCAGCTTGGGGACAGGGAATCAGCCCCAGCATTTT. It is translated as CASSLGTGNQPQHF. Full variable domain (missing parts from reference TRBV5-1 and TRBJ1-5): KAGVTQTPRYLIKTRGQQVTLSCSPISGHRSVSWYQQTPGQGLQFLFEYFSETQRNKGNFPGRFSGRQFSNSRSEMNVSTLELGDSALYLCASSLGTGNQPQHFGDGTRLSIL.

As to this clone: This may be a read error, as it is one base from a much larger clone. Additional DNA sequences in this sample encode the identical CDR3. This chain joins TRBV7-9 and TRBJ1-1; D may be TRBD1 (6 bases). CDR1 SEHNR and CDR2 FQNEAQ come from the germline V gene (reference sequence). The CDR3 is made up of 13 amino acids. Deletions cut 4 bases from V and 3 bases from J, with 9 bases between. The CDR3 DNA sequence: TGTGCCAGCAGCTCTGGACAGCACACTGAAGCTTTCTTT. It encodes CASSSGQHTEAFF.

The chain uses TRBV5-4 and TRBJ2-7; D is ambiguous. The germline gives CDR1 SGHNT, CDR2 YYREEE (reference sequence). V was cut by 4 bases and J by 0 bases, with 11 bases left in between. The CDR3 is 14 residues long. The CDR3 nucleotides are TGTGCCAGCAGCAAAGACACCTACTCCTACGAGCAGTACTTC. Its protein product is CASSKDTYSYEQYF.

V and J are TRBV11-1 and TRBJ2-2; TRBD1 aligns across 7 bases. Germline V lookup: CDR1 SGHAT, CDR2 FQDESV (reference sequence). CDR3 size: 14 residues. V gave up 7 bases and J gave up 6 bases; unmatched junction bases: 8. CDR3 coding DNA: TGTGCCAGCAAGCCGAACAGGGGCCCCGGGGAGCTGTTTTTT. Its protein product is CASKPNRGPGELFF.

The chain is built from TRBV6-5 and TRBJ1-2, with D maybe TRBD1 (6 bases). Trimming stripped 6 bases from V and 7 bases from J, with 18 bases between. CDR1 and CDR2 (germline): MNHEY, SVGAGI. The CDR3 consists of 14 residues. The DNA for the CDR3 is TGTGCCAGCAGGAGTGGGCCCAGGGGAAGTGGCTACACCTTC. This sequence encodes CASRSGPRGSGYTF.

Comments on this clone: In this CDR3 the conserved last residue, phenylalanine or tryptophan, is missing, so a read error is likely. The DNA is omitted, as the CDR3 cannot be located on it reliably, and the CDR3 follows TCRdb's listing. This sequence joins TRBV5-5 and TRBJ2-7; the D call of TRBD2 is as the table states it, not checked on the DNA. The germline V gene has CDR1 SGHKS and CDR2 YYEKEE (reference sequence). The CDR3 is 14 amino acids in total, end residues counted. CDR3 in amino acids: CASSLVASGGGLSL.

This chain connects TRBV4-1 to TRBJ1-3; TRBD1 aligns across 8 bases. CDR1 and CDR2 (germline): MGHRA, YSYEKL. After removal of 2 bases from V and 0 bases from J, the junction contained 12 bases not matched to a gene. The CDR3 spans 19 residues. CDR3 bases: TGCGCCAGCAGCCAACCGAGCCCGGGACAGGTTCGCTCTGGAAACACCATATATTTT. Amino acids: CASSQPSPGQVRSGNTIYF.

The chain links TRBV5-6 to TRBJ2-6; a weak D match, TRBD1 (6 bases). Germline V gives CDR1 SGHDT, CDR2 YYEEEE. Trimming took 5 bases from V and 2 from J, leaving 11 bases between them. This CDR3 has 15 amino acids. The CDR3 is CASRPSGAGANVLTF. The CDR3 DNA is TGTGCCAGCAGGCCTTCAGGGGCTGGGGCCAACGTCCTGACTTTC. Variable domain in full (rest from reference TRBV5-6 and TRBJ2-6): DAGVTQSPTHLIKTRGQQVTLRCSPKSGHDTVSWYQQALGQGPQFIFQYYEEEERQRGNFPDRFSGHQFPNYSSELNVNALLLGDSALYLCASRPSGAGANVLTFGAGSRLTVL.

V usage is TRBV28 and J usage is TRBJ1-3; tentatively, D is TRBD1 (6 bases). This CDR3 comprises 17 residues. The V gene's germline CDR1 is MDHEN and CDR2 SYDVKM. V lost 3 bases, J lost 10 bases, and 25 bases lay in between. DNA of the CDR3: TGTGCCAGCAGTTTGTATCAGCGGACAGATGGAAAGGGGACCATATATTTT. The encoded protein is CASSLYQRTDGKGTIYF.

The V gene is TRBV6-5, the J gene TRBJ1-1, with a weak D call TRBD1 (6 bases). V gave up 9 bases and J gave up 5 bases, with 10 bases separating them. The CDR3 has 11 amino acids. Germline V CDR1 and CDR2: MNHEY, SVGAGI. The CDR3, as DNA: TGTGCCAGTACACAGGGAACTGAAGCTTTCTTT. Its translation is CASTQGTEAFF.

The chain has TRBV30 and TRBJ1-5, with D possibly TRBD1 on 5 matching bases. Trimming cost V 0 bases and J 5 bases, with 8 bases left between them. The CDR3 totals 13 residues. Germline V CDR1 and CDR2: GTSNPN, SVGIG (reference sequence). CDR3 sequence (DNA): TGTGCCTGGAGTGTGGGAGGGGATCAGCCCCAGCATTTT. Translating it yields CAWSVGGDQPQHF.

J is TRBJ2-5 and V is TRBV28; the match to TRBD2 covers 9 bases. Germline lookup yields CDR1 MDHEN and CDR2 SYDVKM. The CDR3 runs to 14 residues. After removal of 8 bases from V and 6 bases from J, the junction contained 10 bases not matched to a gene. CDR3 amino acids: CASGGSGGLKTQYF. Written as DNA, the CDR3 is TGTGCCAGCGGGGGTAGCGGGGGTTTGAAGACCCAGTACTTC.

This rearrangement joins TRBV2 to TRBJ2-7, with D unclear. The V and J ends lost 3 bases and 7 bases respectively, with 10 bases between them. From germline, CDR1 is SNHLY and CDR2 FYNNEI. The length of the CDR3 is 12 residues. The CDR3 DNA is TGTGCCAGCAGTGATACGGCGAGGGAGCAGTACTTC. It encodes CASSDTAREQYF.

The chain links TRBV4-1 to TRBJ2-7, with D tentatively TRBD2 (6 bases). Germline V gene lookup returns CDR1 MGHRA and CDR2 YSYEKL. CDR3 length: 13 amino acids. Deletions cut 5 bases from V and 1 base from J, with 9 bases between. The CDR3 reads CASSSGRSYEQYF. The CDR3 nucleotides read TGCGCCAGCAGCTCCGGGAGATCCTACGAGCAGTACTTC.

The chain is built from TRBV9 and TRBJ1-1, with 7 bases aligning to TRBD1. Germline V gene sequence: CDR1 SGDLS, CDR2 YYNGEE. CDR3 length equals 18 residues. J gave up 4 bases and V 0 bases, and 15 bases lay outside the gene matches. The CDR3: CASSVGSAAGGYFTEAFF. The CDR3, as DNA: TGTGCCAGCAGCGTAGGTTCCGCGGCAGGGGGGTATTTCACTGAAGCTTTCTTT.

This clone showed up just once. In DNA, the CDR3 is TGTGCCACCAGTGATTTGGGAAGACTCGGAAACATTCAGTACTTC. This gives the protein CATSDLGRLGNIQYF. This rearrangement joins TRBV24-1 to TRBJ2-4; D gene uncertain. CDR1 KGHDR and CDR2 SFDVKD come from the germline V gene. CDR3 size: 15 residues. V was pared by 0 bases and J by 6 bases, with 11 bases between.

As concerns this clone: Other DNA sequences in this sample translate to the same CDR3. The chain links TRBV9 to TRBJ2-5; TRBD2 agrees at 10 bases. Germline assignment: CDR1 SGDLS and CDR2 YYNGEE. V shed 0 bases and J 5 bases; nucleotides not matched to a gene: 7. CDR3 length: 16 amino acids. The CDR3 DNA reads TGTGCCAGCAGCGTAGGGTTAGCGGGGGGTCTGGAGACCCAGTACTTC. It codes for CASSVGLAGGLETQYF.

The V call is TRBV5-1, the J call TRBJ2-7; no definite D call. Germline V gene sequence: CDR1 SGHRS, CDR2 YFSETQ. Trimming left V 4 bases short and J 5 bases short, with 10 bases between. CDR3 length equals 12 residues. DNA for the CDR3: TGCGCCAGCAGCCGTTATGGGCACGAGCAGTACTTC. Translating it yields CASSRYGHEQYF.